In its sample, the clone carrying this T cell receptor beta chain was seen many times. This sample was included in a study of T cells in Graves' hyperthyroidism and ophthalmopathy. It was RNA transcripts that yielded the amplified TCR beta CDR3 regions. A set of HTBI primers served as the primers for a first-round RT-PCR of the TCR CDR3. TCRdb analysed the multiplex PCR reads with MiXCR anew, one entry per CDR3 protein. The table includes about 370,000 distinct CDR3 sequences, around 15% detected once. CDR3 length: 12 residues. The germline V gene has CDR1 MDHEN and CDR2 SYDVKM. Trimming pared 6 bases from V and 7 bases from J, leaving 10 bases between.

The V call is TRBV28, the J call TRBJ1-5; D remains ambiguous. The clonotype was recovered from an older woman with Graves' ophthalmopathy. Sequencing was performed on blood. The DNA of the CDR3 is TGTGCCAGCAGAACGGGTGAGCAGCCCCAGCATTTT. This sequence encodes CASRTGEQPQHF. Full variable domain (remainder filled in from reference TRBV28 and TRBJ1-5): DVKVTQSSRYLVKRTGEKVFLECVQDMDHENMFWYRQDPGLGLRLIYFSYDVKMKEKGDIPEGYSVSREKKERFSLILESASTNQTSMYLCASRTGEQPQHFGDGTRLSIL.